This is a list of T cell receptor beta chains from one sample in a study of blood T cell repertoires in COVID-19. Using immunoSEQ multiplex PCR, the repertoire was profiled, and TCRdb retains in-frame clones only, with some absent. The top ten hold about 10% of the sample, which has 250,000 to 300,000 clones, 88% seen once. The sequencing sample was made of peripheral blood. All receptors come from a woman aged 30 to 39 with COVID-19, enrolled during active disease. Both conserved end residues are part of each CDR3. A D gene is named only where the DNA matches it firmly. Clone size, where shown, is once, few, many, or a class for clones that have expanded.

v_call: TRBV5-6; j_call: TRBJ2-5; d_call: NA; clone_size: once; cdr3_aa: CASSLYEGGVRGNF; cdr3_nt: TGTGCCAGCAGCTTGTATGAGGGAGGTGTCCGTGGGAACTTC
v_call: TRBV4-1; j_call: TRBJ2-5; d_call: TRBD2; clone_size: once; cdr3_aa: CASSQERIGASGIQETQYF; cdr3_nt: TGCGCCAGCAGCCAAGAAAGGATCGGGGCTAGCGGAATCCAAGAGACCCAGTACTTC
v_call: TRBV19; j_call: TRBJ1-5; d_call: TRBD1; clone_size: NA; cdr3_aa: CASRPRTGSNQPQHF; cdr3_nt: TGTGCCAGTAGACCCAGGACAGGGAGCAATCAGCCCCAGCATTTT
v_call: TRBV5-1; j_call: TRBJ2-5; d_call: TRBD1; clone_size: once; cdr3_aa: CASSPGTGRGETQYF; cdr3_nt: TGCGCCAGCAGCCCCGGGACAGGGAGAGGAGAGACCCAGTACTTC
v_call: TRBV18; j_call: TRBJ1-6; d_call: NA; clone_size: NA; cdr3_aa: CASSQAGGSPLHF; cdr3_nt: TGTGCCAGCTCACAGGCGGGCGGTTCACCCCTCCACTTT
v_call: TRBV27; j_call: TRBJ1-6; d_call: NA; clone_size: NA; cdr3_aa: CASSFLGLNNSPLHF; cdr3_nt: TGTGCCAGCAGTTTTCTGGGACTGAATAATTCACCCCTCCACTTT
v_call: TRBV18; j_call: TRBJ2-1; d_call: NA; clone_size: NA; cdr3_aa: CASSPPGLSSYNEQFF; cdr3_nt: TGTGCCAGCTCACCGCCGGGACTCAGCTCCTACAATGAGCAGTTCTTC
v_call: TRBV3-1/TRBV3-2; j_call: TRBJ1-6; d_call: NA; clone_size: NA; cdr3_aa: CASSPGTPDNSPLHF; cdr3_nt: TGTGCCAGCAGCCCCGGGACACCGGATAATTCACCCCTCCACTTT
v_call: TRBV7-9; j_call: TRBJ2-3; d_call: TRBD2; clone_size: NA; cdr3_aa: CASSLSASGRAADTQYF; cdr3_nt: TGTGCCAGCAGCTTATCTGCGAGCGGGAGGGCCGCAGATACGCAGTATTTT
v_call: TRBV30; j_call: TRBJ1-2; d_call: NA; clone_size: NA; cdr3_aa: CAWSVGWSGDGYTF; cdr3_nt: TGTGCCTGGAGTGTAGGATGGTCAGGGGATGGCTACACCTTC
v_call: TRBV9; j_call: TRBJ2-3; d_call: TRBD2; clone_size: NA; cdr3_aa: CASSVSHSSGRADTQYF; cdr3_nt: TGTGCCAGCAGCGTCTCCCACTCCAGCGGGAGAGCGGATACGCAGTATTTT
v_call: TRBV9; j_call: TRBJ2-5; d_call: NA; clone_size: NA; cdr3_aa: CASSPSLRFETQYF; cdr3_nt: TGTGCCAGCAGCCCCTCGCTTAGATTCGAGACCCAGTACTTC
v_call: TRBV12-5; j_call: TRBJ1-3; d_call: NA; clone_size: NA; cdr3_aa: CASGLVPQFSGNTIYF; cdr3_nt: TGTGCTAGTGGTTTGGTACCACAGTTCTCTGGAAACACCATATATTTT
v_call: TRBV5-1; j_call: TRBJ1-2; d_call: TRBD1; clone_size: NA; cdr3_aa: CASSPSGQSGYGYTF; cdr3_nt: TGCGCCAGCAGCCCTTCGGGACAGTCGGGCTATGGCTACACCTTC
v_call: TRBV29-1; j_call: TRBJ2-3; d_call: TRBD2; clone_size: few; cdr3_aa: CSARTSGSTDTQYF; cdr3_nt: TGCAGCGCCCGGACTAGCGGGAGCACAGATACGCAGTATTTT
v_call: TRBV7-2; j_call: TRBJ2-2; d_call: NA; clone_size: NA; cdr3_aa: CASSRTSGRLRTGELFF; cdr3_nt: TGTGCCAGCAGCCGGACATCGGGCAGGCTTCGCACCGGGGAGCTGTTTTTT
v_call: TRBV15; j_call: TRBJ2-2; d_call: NA; clone_size: few; cdr3_aa: CATSSPFAGPNTGELFF; cdr3_nt: TGTGCCACCAGCAGTCCATTTGCGGGGCCGAACACCGGGGAGCTGTTTTTT
v_call: TRBV6-2/TRBV6-3; j_call: TRBJ1-5; d_call: NA; clone_size: NA; cdr3_aa: CASSYSGSGLGGNQPQHF; cdr3_nt: TGTGCCAGCAGTTACTCGGGCAGTGGCCTCGGTGGCAATCAGCCCCAGCATTTT
v_call: TRBV7-9; j_call: TRBJ2-7; d_call: TRBD1; clone_size: once; cdr3_aa: CASSLVGRGQASGSYEQYF; cdr3_nt: TGTGCCAGCAGCTTAGTAGGCAGGGGGCAAGCTTCGGGTTCCTACGAGCAGTACTTC
v_call: TRBV12-3/TRBV12-4; j_call: TRBJ2-1; d_call: NA; clone_size: NA; cdr3_aa: CASSLIVNEQFF; cdr3_nt: TGTGCCAGCAGTTTAATAGTCAATGAGCAGTTCTTC
v_call: TRBV11-2; j_call: TRBJ2-7; d_call: NA; clone_size: once; cdr3_aa: CASSLVQTYEQYF; cdr3_nt: TGTGCCAGCAGCTTAGTACAAACCTACGAGCAGTACTTC
v_call: TRBV7-9; j_call: TRBJ1-3; d_call: NA; clone_size: NA; cdr3_aa: CASSFREGNTIYF; cdr3_nt: TGTGCCAGCAGCTTCCGGGAGGGAAACACCATATATTTT
v_call: TRBV15; j_call: TRBJ2-1; d_call: TRBD2; clone_size: NA; cdr3_aa: CATSRDIGGSSYNEQFF; cdr3_nt: TGTGCCACCAGCAGAGATATCGGCGGGAGCTCCTACAATGAGCAGTTCTTC
v_call: TRBV7-7; j_call: TRBJ1-2; d_call: TRBD1; clone_size: NA; cdr3_aa: CASSLAHRGQDTVGNGYTF; cdr3_nt: TGTGCTAGCAGCTTAGCGCATCGGGGACAGGATACGGTTGGAAATGGCTACACCTTC
v_call: TRBV19; j_call: TRBJ1-3; d_call: TRBD1; clone_size: NA; cdr3_aa: CASIRDPGQGVEANTIYF; cdr3_nt: TGTGCCAGTATCCGGGACCCGGGACAGGGTGTGGAGGCTAACACCATATATTTT
v_call: TRBV29-1; j_call: TRBJ2-7; d_call: NA; clone_size: few; cdr3_aa: CSVEDRSLAEQYF; cdr3_nt: TGCAGCGTTGAAGATCGATCTTTGGCCGAGCAGTACTTC
v_call: TRBV7-2; j_call: TRBJ2-1; d_call: TRBD2; clone_size: NA; cdr3_aa: CASSLFAGGRLGQFF; cdr3_nt: TGTGCCAGCAGCTTATTTGCGGGAGGCCGACTTGGGCAGTTCTTC
v_call: TRBV27; j_call: TRBJ1-6; d_call: NA; clone_size: NA; cdr3_aa: CASSFWGVGGLGTSPLHF; cdr3_nt: TGTGCCAGCAGTTTTTGGGGTGTTGGGGGCCTGGGAACTTCACCCCTCCACTTT
v_call: TRBV6-1; j_call: TRBJ2-3; d_call: TRBD2; clone_size: few; cdr3_aa: CASSEASGSPDTQYF; cdr3_nt: TGTGCCAGCAGTGAAGCTAGCGGGAGCCCAGATACGCAGTATTTT
v_call: TRBV19; j_call: TRBJ2-7; d_call: NA; clone_size: few; cdr3_aa: CASSSPGRSYEQYF; cdr3_nt: TGTGCCAGTAGTAGCCCAGGAAGGTCCTACGAGCAGTACTTC
v_call: TRBV5-6; j_call: TRBJ2-1; d_call: TRBD2; clone_size: once; cdr3_aa: CASSPGLAEQYNEQFF; cdr3_nt: TGTGCCAGCAGCCCGGGACTAGCGGAACAATACAATGAGCAGTTCTTC
v_call: TRBV30; j_call: TRBJ2-7; d_call: NA; clone_size: once; cdr3_aa: CAWSVLGYEQYF; cdr3_nt: TGTGCCTGGAGTGTACTCGGGTACGAGCAGTACTTC
v_call: TRBV12-5; j_call: TRBJ2-5; d_call: NA; clone_size: NA; cdr3_aa: CASGLVRDGRETVETQYF; cdr3_nt: TGTGCTAGTGGTTTGGTACGTGATGGACGGGAGACGGTAGAGACCCAGTACTTC
v_call: TRBV30; j_call: TRBJ2-7; d_call: NA; clone_size: NA; cdr3_aa: CAWSVEVGYYEQYF; cdr3_nt: TGTGCCTGGAGTGTTGAGGTGGGTTACTACGAGCAGTACTTC
v_call: TRBV25-1; j_call: TRBJ2-7; d_call: TRBD1; clone_size: few; cdr3_aa: CASSEYFQGASYEQYF; cdr3_nt: TGTGCCAGCAGTGAATATTTCCAGGGGGCATCCTACGAGCAGTACTTC
v_call: TRBV7-9; j_call: TRBJ1-5; d_call: TRBD1; clone_size: NA; cdr3_aa: CASSFYRGSNQPQHF; cdr3_nt: TGTGCCAGCAGTTTCTACAGGGGAAGCAATCAGCCCCAGCATTTT
v_call: TRBV2; j_call: TRBJ2-3; d_call: TRBD2; clone_size: once; cdr3_aa: CASSGLAGSTDTQYF; cdr3_nt: TGTGCCAGCAGTGGGCTAGCGGGCAGCACAGATACGCAGTATTTT
v_call: TRBV3-1/TRBV3-2; j_call: TRBJ2-2; d_call: NA; clone_size: NA; cdr3_aa: CASSQIAGTNTGELFF; cdr3_nt: TGTGCCAGCAGCCAAATTGCGGGGACGAACACCGGGGAGCTGTTTTTT
v_call: TRBV6-5; j_call: TRBJ1-2; d_call: NA; clone_size: few; cdr3_aa: CASSPNTGYTF; cdr3_nt: TGTGCCAGCAGTCCTAATACTGGCTACACCTTC
v_call: TRBV6-4; j_call: TRBJ1-1; d_call: NA; clone_size: NA; cdr3_aa: CASSDSPQGTSEAFF; cdr3_nt: TGTGCCAGCAGTGACTCCCCACAGGGTACCTCTGAAGCTTTCTTT
v_call: TRBV5-8; j_call: TRBJ2-7; d_call: NA; clone_size: NA; cdr3_aa: CASSLTGSYEQYF; cdr3_nt: TGTGCCAGCAGCTTGACAGGGTCCTACGAGCAGTACTTC
v_call: TRBV9; j_call: TRBJ2-1; d_call: TRBD2; clone_size: NA; cdr3_aa: CASSVAGTSGIYEQFF; cdr3_nt: TGTGCCAGCAGCGTAGCTGGGACTAGCGGGATCTATGAGCAGTTCTTC
v_call: TRBV6-5; j_call: TRBJ2-7; d_call: NA; clone_size: NA; cdr3_aa: CASSFARGVHEQYF; cdr3_nt: TGTGCCAGCAGTTTCGCCAGGGGGGTCCACGAGCAGTACTTC
v_call: TRBV11-3; j_call: TRBJ2-7; d_call: TRBD2; clone_size: NA; cdr3_aa: CASSPGTSNSYEQYF; cdr3_nt: TGTGCCAGCAGCCCAGGGACTAGCAACTCCTACGAGCAGTACTTC
v_call: TRBV28; j_call: TRBJ2-1; d_call: NA; clone_size: NA; cdr3_aa: CASIKSAGALSYNEQFF; cdr3_nt: TGTGCCAGCATCAAAAGCGCGGGGGCCCTCTCCTACAATGAGCAGTTCTTC
v_call: TRBV2; j_call: TRBJ2-4; d_call: TRBD2; clone_size: NA; cdr3_aa: CASSHGVAGWIQYF; cdr3_nt: TGTGCCAGCAGCCACGGGGTAGCGGGATGGATTCAGTACTTC
v_call: TRBV27; j_call: TRBJ2-2; d_call: NA; clone_size: NA; cdr3_aa: CASISDTGELFF; cdr3_nt: TGTGCCAGCATATCGGACACCGGGGAGCTGTTTTTT
v_call: TRBV6-2/TRBV6-3; j_call: TRBJ1-4; d_call: NA; clone_size: NA; cdr3_aa: CASSSWAELGLFF; cdr3_nt: TGTGCCAGCAGCAGCTGGGCCGAACTCGGACTGTTTTTT